The next 4 T cell receptor beta chains were all read from a single sample in a study of cytomegalovirus exposure and HLA in healthy donors. 60 Vbeta and 13 Jbeta primers were used in PCR. Using immunoSEQ multiplex PCR, the repertoire was profiled, and TCRdb retains in-frame clones only, with some absent. The sample records 150,000 to 200,000 clones, approximately 81% being singletons. Sequences were obtained from PBMCs. These receptor sequences come from a female donor in good health and CMV-seronegative.

CDR3 coding DNA: TGTGCCAGCAGCCTACGGGACAGTAACACCGGGGAGCTGTTTTTT. This translates into CASSLRDSNTGELFF. The chain couples TRBV7-6 to TRBJ2-2, with 7 bases lining up with TRBD1. The CDR3 sequence is 15 residues long. J gave up 2 bases and V 5 bases, and 5 bases lay outside the gene matches. CDR1 and CDR2 (germline): SGHVS, FNYEAQ.

This chain joins TRBV30 and TRBJ2-7; TRBD1 aligns across 8 bases. Germline CDR1 is GTSNPN and CDR2 is SVGIG (reference sequence). The CDR3 covers 13 residues. V was pared by 4 bases and J by 2 bases, with 4 bases of the junction left unmatched. In DNA form, the CDR3 reads TGTGCCTGGACCGGGACAGGCCCCTACGAGCAGTACTTC. Encoded protein: CAWTGTGPYEQYF.

This chain links TRBV30 with TRBJ1-1; D is unresolved. Germline CDR1 is GTSNPN and CDR2 is SVGIG (reference sequence). CDR3 size: 11 residues. The germline V and J ends were trimmed by 8 bases and 7 bases, with 14 bases remaining between them. For the CDR3, the DNA is TGTGCCCGACGTCTTGGAGGTGAAGCTTTCTTT. This encodes CARRLGGEAFF. Full variable domain (rest looked up from reference TRBV30 and TRBJ1-1): SQTIHQWPATLVQPVGSPLSLECTVEGTSNPNLYWYRQAAGRGLQLLFYSVGIGQISSEVPQNLSASRPQDRQFILSSKKLLLSDSGFYLCARRLGGEAFFGQGTRLTVV.

The V and J genes are TRBV5-8 and TRBJ2-7; D is ambiguous. Trimming left V 4 bases short and J 0 bases short, with 11 bases between. This CDR3 is built from 14 residues. Germline CDR1 and CDR2: SGHTS and YDEGEE. CDR3 DNA: TGTGCCAGCAGCCATTCCCAGTTCTCCTACGAGCAGTACTTC. It translates to CASSHSQFSYEQYF.